This T cell receptor beta chain was sequenced during a study of T cells in localized non-small cell lung cancer. Notes on the study in general: Adjacent lung held a median 57 of the top 100 tumor clones.

Clones were sequenced by immunoSEQ multiplex PCR, and TCRdb holds only the in-frame ones, with some missing. Of 20,000 to 25,000 clones listed, 87% were seen once; the top ten hold more than 9%. The V end was cut by 2 bases, the J end by 6 bases, with 15 bases between. Germline values: CDR1 WNHNN, CDR2 SYGVQD (reference sequence). This CDR3 is built from 15 residues. A word on this clone: Antigen: not known.

The sample consisted of PBMCs, taken before any cancer treatment. The rearrangement uses TRBV10-1 and TRBJ2-3; maybe TRBD2 (6 bases). The sequence derives from a man aged 40 to 70 with stage II squamous cell lung carcinoma. The CDR3 nucleotides are TGCGCCAGCAGTGAGAACCCGGGAGAAGGGGATACGCAGTATTTT. Translation gives CASSENPGEGDTQYF.